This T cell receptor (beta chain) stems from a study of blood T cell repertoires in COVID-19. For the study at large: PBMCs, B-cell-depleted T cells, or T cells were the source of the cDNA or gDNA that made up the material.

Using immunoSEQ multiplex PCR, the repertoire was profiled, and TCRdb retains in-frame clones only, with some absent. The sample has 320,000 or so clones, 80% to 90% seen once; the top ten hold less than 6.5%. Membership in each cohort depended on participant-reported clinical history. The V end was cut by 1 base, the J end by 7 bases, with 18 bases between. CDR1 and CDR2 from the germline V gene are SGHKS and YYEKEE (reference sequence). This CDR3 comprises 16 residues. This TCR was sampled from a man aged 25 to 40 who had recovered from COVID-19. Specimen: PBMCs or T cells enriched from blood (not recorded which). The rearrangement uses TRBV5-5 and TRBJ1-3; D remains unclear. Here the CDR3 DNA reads TGTGCCAGCAGCTTGTACCGGGTTCCCCTACGGAACACCATATATTTT. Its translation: CASSLYRVPLRNTIYF.